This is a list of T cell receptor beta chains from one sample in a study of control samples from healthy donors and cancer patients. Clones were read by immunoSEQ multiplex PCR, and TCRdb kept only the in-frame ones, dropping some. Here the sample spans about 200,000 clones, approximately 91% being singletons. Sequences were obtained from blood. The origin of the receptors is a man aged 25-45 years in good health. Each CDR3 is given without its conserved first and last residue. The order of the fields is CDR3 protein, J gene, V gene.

ASSLAGYTDTQY,TRBJ2-3,TRBV5-1
ASSYSRQRTEAF,TRBJ1-1,TRBV6-5
ASSLRATAPYEQY,TRBJ2-7,TRBV7-2
ASSETITTGELF,TRBJ2-2,TRBV2
ASTLDRGEQY,TRBJ2-7,TRBV5-5
AITPDRGPYEQY,TRBJ2-7,TRBV10-3
ASRKGATYNQPQH,TRBJ1-5,TRBV6-5
ASSQGAGTVSYEQY,TRBJ2-7,TRBV3-1/TRBV3-2
ASSPTSGDTDTQY,TRBJ2-3,TRBV7-6
ASREQASGNQPQH,TRBJ1-5,TRBV5-5
AWSRQGSSEQY,TRBJ2-7,TRBV30
ASSSSVAGSQTEAF,TRBJ1-1,TRBV4-1
SVVEGQSGNTEAF,TRBJ1-1,TRBV29-1
ASSFLQGDLTEAF,TRBJ1-1,TRBV7-9
SVAGSRGLNTEAF,TRBJ1-1,TRBV29-1
ASSKQGTRNEQY,TRBJ2-7,TRBV19
ASSLVGGLGEETQY,TRBJ2-5,TRBV11-2
ASSLGENTGELF,TRBJ2-2,TRBV7-9
ASSLARRTEAF,TRBJ1-1,TRBV5-1
ASSEATFSSYNSPLH,TRBJ1-6,TRBV25-1
ASSQPGRRNTGELF,TRBJ2-2,TRBV4-1
ASILTGGSSQPQH,TRBJ1-5,TRBV6-6
ASRERAMNTEAF,TRBJ1-1,TRBV5-1
ASSQGLMNTEAF,TRBJ1-1,TRBV14
ASSPRSAAGVLNEQF,TRBJ2-1,TRBV7-9
ASSQEGGEQY,TRBJ2-7,TRBV4-2
ASSSFRTGDNEQF,TRBJ2-1,TRBV7-3
ASSHGLAGGLDTQY,TRBJ2-3,TRBV14
ASTPPNGLNTEAF,TRBJ1-1,TRBV21-1
ASSFRDNYEQY,TRBJ2-7,TRBV11-3
ASSLLAGGYTGELF,TRBJ2-2,TRBV7-9
ASSSKPGQGNYGYT,TRBJ1-2,TRBV7-8
ASRENTNYGYT,TRBJ1-2,TRBV25-1
ASSLSGQNSYGYT,TRBJ1-2,TRBV5-1
ASSPGTSLTGEQF,TRBJ2-1,TRBV13
ASSRGTGGTEAF,TRBJ1-1,TRBV7-8
SVAPGGAVPETQY,TRBJ2-5,TRBV29-1